This passage covers 25 T cell receptor beta chains from one sample sequenced in a study of T cells in localized non-small cell lung cancer. The protocol was immunoSEQ multiplex PCR, while the TCRdb copy is restricted to in-frame clones and leaves out a portion. Of 70,000 to 85,000 clones in the sample, around 85% were seen once. Material: peripheral blood, obtained before any cancer treatment. The source is a female donor at least 60 years old with stage I lung adenocarcinoma.

The chain carries TRBV28 and TRBJ2-1; 10 bases are a match to TRBD2. Germline lookup yields CDR1 MDHEN and CDR2 SYDVKM. The CDR3 length is 12 residues. With 5 bases clipped from V and 10 bases from J, the junction kept 2 bases outside the gene matches. The CDR3 sequence: CASSLGLAEQFF. As DNA, the CDR3 is TGTGCCAGCAGTCTGGGACTAGCGGAGCAGTTCTTC. Supplemented by reference TRBV28 and TRBJ2-1, the full variable domain reads DVKVTQSSRYLVKRTGEKVFLECVQDMDHENMFWYRQDPGLGLRLIYFSYDVKMKEKGDIPEGYSVSREKKERFSLILESASTNQTSMYLCASSLGLAEQFFGPGTRLTVL.

Only a few counts were recorded for this clone. The chain is built from TRBV11-2 and TRBJ2-1; the match to TRBD2 covers 8 bases. Trimming at V came to 1 base and at J to 5 bases, leaving 1 base not matched to a gene. This CDR3 comprises 14 residues. Per the germline V gene, CDR1 is SGHAT and CDR2 is FQNNGV. In DNA, the CDR3 is TGTGCCAGCAGCTTAGCGGGGGGGAACAATGAGCAGTTCTTC. This codes for CASSLAGGNNEQFF.

The chain has TRBV9 and TRBJ2-3; D may correspond to TRBD1 or TRBD2 (5 bases each). V lost 0 bases and J 6 bases, leaving 8 bases between the germline ends. The CDR3 has 13 amino acids. Germline CDR1 is SGDLS and CDR2 is YYNGEE. The CDR3 loop is CASSVVGVDTQYF. As DNA, the CDR3 is TGTGCCAGCAGCGTAGTGGGGGTGGATACGCAGTATTTT.

This clone has just a few counts. The chain has TRBV15 and TRBJ1-2; TRBD1 agrees at 7 bases. The germline V gene has CDR1 LNHNV and CDR2 YYDKDF (reference sequence). Germline trimming cut 3 bases from V and 8 bases from J; bases unmatched to any gene: 12. This CDR3 spans 15 amino acids. CDR3 DNA: TGTGCCACCAGCAGGACCGGGACAGAAGTATTGGGCTACACCTTC. Translating gives CATSRTGTEVLGYTF.

The chain joins TRBV5-1 to TRBJ1-1; D possibly corresponds to TRBD1 (5 bases). Germline V gene sequence: CDR1 SGHRS, CDR2 YFSETQ. The CDR3 has 14 residues. The V end lost 0 bases, the J end lost 3 bases, and 9 bases lay between the germline ends. CDR3 sequence: CASSLGGVDTEAFF. The CDR3 region has the DNA TGCGCCAGCAGCTTGGGAGGGGTAGACACTGAAGCTTTCTTT.

J is TRBJ1-5 and V is TRBV5-6; D ambiguous. The CDR3 contains 16 residues. Germline assignment: CDR1 SGHDT and CDR2 YYEEEE. V was shortened by 3 bases and J by 0 bases, with 13 bases between the two germline ends. CDR3 region: CASSYWTGYSNQPQHF. For the CDR3, the DNA is TGTGCCAGCAGCTACTGGACGGGATATAGCAATCAGCCCCAGCATTTT.

This chain links TRBV5-1 with TRBJ1-1; D not resolved. CDR3 length: 18 residues. V dropped 4 bases and J dropped 1 base, with 23 bases sitting between them. Germline values: CDR1 SGHRS, CDR2 YFSETQ. CDR3 nucleotide sequence: TGCGCCAGCAGCCCCCTGGCGGCAGGATTATTAGGGAACACTGAAGCTTTCTTT. Encoded protein: CASSPLAAGLLGNTEAFF.

V gene TRBV9 combines with J gene TRBJ1-2; TRBD1 is a possible D gene (5 bases). This CDR3 contains 16 residues. The V gene's germline CDR1 is SGDLS and CDR2 YYNGEE. V was pared by 4 bases and J by 0 bases, with 16 bases between. This chain's CDR3 is CASSTQRGTPNYGYTF. CDR3 coding DNA: TGTGCCAGCAGCACCCAACGGGGGACCCCTAACTATGGCTACACCTTC.

This chain joins TRBV7-9 and TRBJ1-2; 7 nucleotides agree with TRBD1. Trimming cost V 1 base and J 12 bases; bases outside gene matches: 8. In germline, CDR1 is SEHNR, CDR2 FQNEAQ (reference sequence). The CDR3 runs 13 residues. CDR3 in amino acids: CASSLVTGVGHTF. In DNA form, the CDR3 reads TGTGCCAGCAGCTTAGTAACAGGGGTTGGGCACACCTTC.

This chain uses TRBV5-5 with TRBJ2-3, with D tentatively TRBD2 (7 bases). CDR3 size: 17 residues. The ends were cut back, 4 bases at V and 5 bases at J, with 23 bases in the middle. CDR1 SGHKS and CDR2 YYEKEE come from the germline V gene (reference sequence). CDR3: CASSPYRTRGGRDTQYF. The CDR3 region has the DNA TGTGCCAGCAGCCCATACCGGACGAGGGGGGGGCGAGATACGCAGTATTTT.

The chain combines TRBV10-3 with TRBJ1-4; D is unclear. The V gene lost 4 bases and the J gene lost 5 bases, with 11 bases spanning the gap. Germline V CDR1 and CDR2: ENHRY, SYGVKD. The CDR3 contains 14 residues. The CDR3 is CAISVAYLNEKLFF. CDR3 in DNA: TGTGCCATCAGTGTGGCATATTTAAATGAAAAACTGTTTTTT.

The CDR3 sequence is CASSLDYEQFF. In DNA, the CDR3 is TGTGCCAGCAGCTTGGATTATGAGCAGTTCTTC. The rearrangement joins TRBV5-4 to TRBJ2-1, with no clear D. With 0 bases removed from V and 8 bases from J, the gap between germline ends came to 3 bases. Germline V lookup: CDR1 SGHNT, CDR2 YYREEE (reference sequence). The CDR3 covers 11 residues.

The V call is TRBV7-3, the J call TRBJ2-1, with D unclear. Trimming left V 4 bases short and J 0 bases short, with 4 bases between. Germline V gene sequence: CDR1 SGHTA, CDR2 FQGTGA. The CDR3 runs to 13 residues. The CDR3 coding sequence is TGTGCCAGCAGCTCCAGCTCCTACAATGAGCAGTTCTTC. Protein sequence: CASSSSSYNEQFF.

The chain joins TRBV7-9 to TRBJ1-4; 7 positions match TRBD1. The V and J ends lost 1 base and 9 bases, in that order; junction bases with no gene match: 8. The length of the CDR3 is 15 residues. CDR1 is SEHNR, CDR2 FQNEAQ, per germline (reference sequence). The CDR3 here is CASSLGRQGAQKLFF. DNA for the CDR3: TGTGCCAGCAGCTTAGGGAGACAGGGTGCGCAAAAACTGTTTTTT.

V is TRBV11-1 and J is TRBJ1-1; a possible D gene is TRBD1 (5 bases). The germline CDR1 and CDR2 sequences are SGHAT and FQDESV (reference sequence). The CDR3 is 13 amino acids. V gave up 2 bases and J gave up 5 bases, with 9 bases separating them. In DNA, the CDR3 is TGTGCCAGCAGCTTACCAGGGCTTACTGAAGCTTTCTTT. It codes for CASSLPGLTEAFF.

The V gene is TRBV19, the J gene TRBJ2-5; D may correspond to TRBD1 or TRBD2 (5 bases each). Between the trimmed V and J ends, which lost 2 bases and 2 bases, there was a span of 15 bases. CDR3 length equals 16 residues. Germline CDR1 and CDR2: LNHDA and SQIVND (reference sequence). The CDR3 sequence: CASSIQRGSGQETQYF. CDR3 in DNA: TGTGCCAGTAGTATACAGAGGGGATCAGGGCAAGAGACCCAGTACTTC. Using reference TRBV19 and TRBJ2-5 for the parts outside the CDR3, the full variable domain is DGGITQSPKYLFRKEGQNVTLSCEQNLNHDAMYWYRQDPGQGLRLIYYSQIVNDFQKGDIAEGYSVSREKKESFPLTVTSAQKNPTAFYLCASSIQRGSGQETQYFGPGTRLLVL.

The sample holds one count of this clone. V and J are TRBV7-9 and TRBJ1-5; D is undetermined. This CDR3 contains 13 residues. The V end lost 1 base, the J end lost 4 bases, and 5 bases lay between the germline ends. CDR1 is SEHNR and CDR2 is FQNEAQ in the germline V gene (reference sequence). The CDR3 coding sequence is TGTGCCAGCAGCTTAGACGGGAATCAGCCCCAGCATTTT. Residues: CASSLDGNQPQHF.

This chain connects TRBV5-1 to TRBJ2-5; tentatively, D is TRBD1 (6 bases). Trimming took off 3 bases at V and 5 bases at J, with 8 bases between the two ends. CDR3 length: 12 amino acids. Germline lookup yields CDR1 SGHRS and CDR2 YFSETQ. The CDR3 region is CASSSQGETQYF. DNA of the CDR3: TGCGCCAGCAGCTCTCAGGGGGAGACCCAGTACTTC.

This clone was recorded only once. The chain couples TRBV7-2 to TRBJ2-5, with 8 bases matching TRBD2. V lost 5 bases and J lost 1; bases outside the gene matches: 6. Germline CDR1 reads SGHTA; CDR2 reads FQGNSA. The CDR3 is made up of 15 amino acids. The CDR3 DNA reads as TGTGCCAGCAGCAAAGCGGGGGCCCTCCAAGAGACCCAGTACTTC. Encoded protein: CASSKAGALQETQYF.

The chain carries TRBV7-2 and TRBJ2-1; D remains unclear. CDR1 and CDR2 from the germline V gene are SGHTA and FQGNSA. The CDR3 is 15 residues long. Trimming removed 3 bases from V and 0 bases from J, with 9 bases in between. DNA of the CDR3: TGTGCCAGCAGCTTCAGCCACAGCTCCTACAATGAGCAGTTCTTC. Its translation is CASSFSHSSYNEQFF.

This chain uses TRBV19 with TRBJ1-1; tentative D call: TRBD1 (5 bases). The CDR3 has 15 residues. Germline V lookup: CDR1 LNHDA, CDR2 SQIVND (reference sequence). Trimming took 6 bases from V and 3 from J, leaving 17 bases between them. CDR3 nucleotide sequence: TGTGCCAGTAGGGACGACAGCAGGCGTGACACTGAAGCTTTCTTT. Translated, it gives CASRDDSRRDTEAFF.

The chain combines TRBV7-9 with TRBJ2-5; D unclear. The CDR3 sequence is 12 residues long. The V end lost 6 bases, the J end lost 2 bases, and 7 bases lay between the germline ends. Germline V gene lookup returns CDR1 SEHNR and CDR2 FQNEAQ (reference sequence). The CDR3, as DNA: TGTGCCAGCAGGGGGTTACAAGAGACCCAGTACTTC. Encoded protein: CASRGLQETQYF.

The chain links TRBV7-9 to TRBJ2-3; 11 bases map to TRBD2. The CDR3 is 17 residues long. Per germline, CDR1 SEHNR and CDR2 FQNEAQ (reference sequence). V lost 1 base, J lost 1 base, and 4 bases stayed unmatched. CDR3 in amino acids: CASSLGSGGAGTDTQYF. As DNA, the CDR3 is TGTGCCAGCAGCTTAGGTAGCGGGGGGGCCGGCACAGATACGCAGTATTTT.

The rearrangement links TRBV6-5 to TRBJ1-5; D might be TRBD1 (6 bases). The V gene lost 8 bases and the J gene lost 0 bases, with 14 bases spanning the gap. The CDR3 is made up of 15 amino acids. Germline CDR1 is MNHEY and CDR2 is SVGAGI. The CDR3 here is CASGKGVSSNQPQHF. Here the CDR3 DNA reads TGTGCCAGCGGGAAGGGGGTGAGTAGCAATCAGCCCCAGCATTTT.

CDR3 loop: CASSRDRQEAFF. The CDR3 nucleotides are TGTGCCAGCAGCCGGGACAGGCAAGAAGCTTTCTTT. V usage is TRBV7-2 and J usage is TRBJ1-1; 8 bases fit TRBD1. CDR1 SGHTA and CDR2 FQGNSA come from the germline V gene. V gave up 5 bases and J gave up 8 bases; unmatched junction bases: 4. This CDR3 spans 12 amino acids.